This T cell receptor beta chain was sequenced in a study of CD8+ T cells in alopecia areata. Sample treatment: oral pan-JAK inhibitor, 5-10 mg twice daily. The sample holds a few counts of this clone. RNA, once extracted, was reverse transcribed into cDNA for use as the sequencing template. Sequencing used immunoSEQ multiplex PCR; TCRdb keeps in-frame clones, though not all of them. The repertoire holds around 140,000 clones, with 50% to 65% as singletons. This CDR3 contains 12 residues. In germline, CDR1 is SEHNR, CDR2 FQNEAQ (reference sequence). Trimming cost V 3 bases and J 5 bases, with 7 bases left between them.

J is TRBJ1-1 and V is TRBV7-9; D gene unclear. The sample was CD8+ T cells sorted from blood, taken at week 4, from a patient treated with tofacitinib. This clonotype was sampled from a human donor with alopecia areata. The CDR3 region has the DNA TGTGCCAGCAGCTTTGGGGAGACTGAAGCTTTCTTT. Its protein product is CASSFGETEAFF.